This T cell receptor beta chain derives from a study of shared clonotypes between healthy human individuals. The repertoire was sequenced with immunoSEQ multiplex PCR; TCRdb's copy has only in-frame clones and lacks some. The table has 2 million to 2.5 million clones, over 85% seen once; the top ten hold about 0.39%. V shed 1 base and J 1 base; nucleotides not matched to a gene: 4. Looked up from germline, CDR1 is SGHRS and CDR2 is YFSETQ. The CDR3 covers 15 residues. The source material was naive CD4+ T cells from PBMCs. The subset is: CD45RA+ positively selected. This rearrangement joins TRBV5-1 to TRBJ2-5; the match to TRBD2 covers 7 bases. This sequence originates from a man between 18 and 29 years old in good health. Some clones in this sample may be carry-over from other donors' samples. CDR3 in DNA: TGCGCCAGCAGCTTGAGGCCTAGCGGCCAAGAGACCCAGTACTTC. This translates into CASSLRPSGQETQYF.